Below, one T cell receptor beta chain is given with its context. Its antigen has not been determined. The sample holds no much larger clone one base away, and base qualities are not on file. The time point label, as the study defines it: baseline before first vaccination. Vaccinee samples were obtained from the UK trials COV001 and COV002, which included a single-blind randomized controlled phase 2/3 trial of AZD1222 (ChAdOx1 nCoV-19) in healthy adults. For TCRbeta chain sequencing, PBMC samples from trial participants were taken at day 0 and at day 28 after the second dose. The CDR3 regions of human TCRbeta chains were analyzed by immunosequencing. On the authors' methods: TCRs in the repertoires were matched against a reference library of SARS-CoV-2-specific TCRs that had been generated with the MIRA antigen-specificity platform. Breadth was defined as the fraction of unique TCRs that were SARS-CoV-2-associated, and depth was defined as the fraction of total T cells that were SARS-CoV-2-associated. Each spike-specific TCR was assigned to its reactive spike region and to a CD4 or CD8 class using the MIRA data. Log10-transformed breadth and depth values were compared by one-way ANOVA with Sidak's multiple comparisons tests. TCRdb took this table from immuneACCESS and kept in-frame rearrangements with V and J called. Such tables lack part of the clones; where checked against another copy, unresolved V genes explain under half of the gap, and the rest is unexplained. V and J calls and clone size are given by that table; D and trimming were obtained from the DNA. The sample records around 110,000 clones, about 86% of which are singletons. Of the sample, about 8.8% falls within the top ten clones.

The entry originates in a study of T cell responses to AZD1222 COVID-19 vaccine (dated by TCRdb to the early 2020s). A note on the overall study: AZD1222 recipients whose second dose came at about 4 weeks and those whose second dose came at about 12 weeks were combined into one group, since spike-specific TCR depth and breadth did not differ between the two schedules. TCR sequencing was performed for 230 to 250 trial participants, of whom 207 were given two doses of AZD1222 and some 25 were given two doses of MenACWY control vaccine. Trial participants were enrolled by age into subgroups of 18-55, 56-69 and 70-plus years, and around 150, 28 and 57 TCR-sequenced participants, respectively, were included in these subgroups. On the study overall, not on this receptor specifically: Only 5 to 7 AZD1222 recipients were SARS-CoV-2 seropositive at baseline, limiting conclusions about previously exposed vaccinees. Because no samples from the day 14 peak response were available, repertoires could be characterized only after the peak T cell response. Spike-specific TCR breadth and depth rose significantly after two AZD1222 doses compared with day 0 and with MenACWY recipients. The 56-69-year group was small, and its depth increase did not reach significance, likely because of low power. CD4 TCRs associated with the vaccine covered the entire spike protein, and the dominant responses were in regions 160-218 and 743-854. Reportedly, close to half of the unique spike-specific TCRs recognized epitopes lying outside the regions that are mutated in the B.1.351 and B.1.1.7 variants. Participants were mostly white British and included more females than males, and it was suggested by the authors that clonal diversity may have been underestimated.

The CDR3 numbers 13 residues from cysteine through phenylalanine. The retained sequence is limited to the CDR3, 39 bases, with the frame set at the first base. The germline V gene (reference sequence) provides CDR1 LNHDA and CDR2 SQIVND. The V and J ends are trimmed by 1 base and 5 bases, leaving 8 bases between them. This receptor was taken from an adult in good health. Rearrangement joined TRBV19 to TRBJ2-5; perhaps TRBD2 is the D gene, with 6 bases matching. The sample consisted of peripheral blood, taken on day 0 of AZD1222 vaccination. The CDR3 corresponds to CASSIGGMETQYF. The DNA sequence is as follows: TGTGCCAGTAGTATAGGCGGGATGGAGACCCAGTACTTC.